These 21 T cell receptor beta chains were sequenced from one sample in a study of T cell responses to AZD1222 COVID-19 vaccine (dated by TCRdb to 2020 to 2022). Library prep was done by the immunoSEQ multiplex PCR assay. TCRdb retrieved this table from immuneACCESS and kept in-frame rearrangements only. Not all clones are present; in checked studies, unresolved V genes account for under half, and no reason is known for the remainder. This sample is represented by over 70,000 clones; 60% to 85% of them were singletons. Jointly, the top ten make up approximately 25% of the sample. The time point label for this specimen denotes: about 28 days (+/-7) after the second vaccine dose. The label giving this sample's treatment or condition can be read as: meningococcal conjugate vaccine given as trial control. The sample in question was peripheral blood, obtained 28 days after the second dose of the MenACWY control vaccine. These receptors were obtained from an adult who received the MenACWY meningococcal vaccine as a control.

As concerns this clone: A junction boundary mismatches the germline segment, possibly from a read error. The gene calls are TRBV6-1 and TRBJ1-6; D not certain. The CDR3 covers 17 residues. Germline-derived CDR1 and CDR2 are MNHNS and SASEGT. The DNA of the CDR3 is TGTGCCAGCAGCGAAGGTTCATGGAGCTCCTATAATTCACCCCTCCACTTT. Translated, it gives CASSEGSWSSYNSPLHF.

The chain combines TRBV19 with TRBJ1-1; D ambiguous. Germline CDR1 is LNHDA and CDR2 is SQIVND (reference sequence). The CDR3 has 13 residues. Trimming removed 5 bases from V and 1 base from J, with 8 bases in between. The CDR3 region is CASSFDPNTEAFF. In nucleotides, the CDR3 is TGTGCCAGTAGTTTCGACCCGAACACTGAAGCTTTCTTT.

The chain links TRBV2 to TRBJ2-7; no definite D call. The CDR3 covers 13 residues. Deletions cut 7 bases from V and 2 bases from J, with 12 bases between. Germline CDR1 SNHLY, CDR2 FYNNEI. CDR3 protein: CASKGRNTYEQYF. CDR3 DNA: TGTGCCAGCAAAGGGCGTAACACCTACGAGCAGTACTTC.

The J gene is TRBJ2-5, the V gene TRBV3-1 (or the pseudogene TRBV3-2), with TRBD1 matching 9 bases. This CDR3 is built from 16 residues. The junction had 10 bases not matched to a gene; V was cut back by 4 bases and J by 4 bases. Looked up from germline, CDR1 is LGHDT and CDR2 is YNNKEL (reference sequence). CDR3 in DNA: TGTGCCAGCAGCCGTCCCGGGACAGGGTGGGGAGAGACCCAGTACTTC. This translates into CASSRPGTGWGETQYF.

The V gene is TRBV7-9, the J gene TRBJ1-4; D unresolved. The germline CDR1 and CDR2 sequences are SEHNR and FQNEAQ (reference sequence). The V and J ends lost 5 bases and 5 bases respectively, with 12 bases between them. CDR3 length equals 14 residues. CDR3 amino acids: CASSPTDSNEKLFF. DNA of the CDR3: TGTGCCAGCAGCCCAACCGACTCGAATGAAAAACTGTTTTTT.

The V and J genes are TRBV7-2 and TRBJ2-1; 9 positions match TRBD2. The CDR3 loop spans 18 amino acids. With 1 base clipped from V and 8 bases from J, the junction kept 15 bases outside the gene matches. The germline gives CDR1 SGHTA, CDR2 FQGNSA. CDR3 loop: CASSLGSLAGGPRDEQFF. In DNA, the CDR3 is TGTGCCAGCAGCTTAGGTAGCTTGGCGGGGGGGCCCCGGGATGAGCAGTTCTTC.

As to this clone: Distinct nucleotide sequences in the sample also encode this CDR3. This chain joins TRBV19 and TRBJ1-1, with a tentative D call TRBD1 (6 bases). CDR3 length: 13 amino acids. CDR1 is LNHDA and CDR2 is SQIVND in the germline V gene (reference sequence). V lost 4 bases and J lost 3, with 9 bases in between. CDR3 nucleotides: TGTGCCAGTAGTAAACAGGGCGACACTGAAGCTTTCTTT. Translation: CASSKQGDTEAFF.

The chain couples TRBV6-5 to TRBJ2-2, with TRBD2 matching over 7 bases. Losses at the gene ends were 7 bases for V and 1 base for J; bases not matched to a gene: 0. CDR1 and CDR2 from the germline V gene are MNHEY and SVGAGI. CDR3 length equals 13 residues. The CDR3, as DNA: TGTGCCAGCAAGCGGGGGAACACCGGGGAGCTGTTTTTT. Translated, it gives CASKRGNTGELFF.

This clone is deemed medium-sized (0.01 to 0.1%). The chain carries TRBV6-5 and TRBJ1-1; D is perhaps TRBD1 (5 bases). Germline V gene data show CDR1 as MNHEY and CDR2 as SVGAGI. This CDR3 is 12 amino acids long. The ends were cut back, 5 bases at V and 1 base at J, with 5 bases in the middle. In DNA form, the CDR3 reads TGTGCCAGCAGTACAGGGAACACTGAAGCTTTCTTT. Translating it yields CASSTGNTEAFF.

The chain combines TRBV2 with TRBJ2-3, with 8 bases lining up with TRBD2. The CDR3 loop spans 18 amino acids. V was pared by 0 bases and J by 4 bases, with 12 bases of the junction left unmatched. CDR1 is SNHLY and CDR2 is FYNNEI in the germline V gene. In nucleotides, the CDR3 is TGTGCCAGCAGTGAAGCCCGTAACGCGGGGGGACTCTCAGATACGCAGTATTTT. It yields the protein CASSEARNAGGLSDTQYF.

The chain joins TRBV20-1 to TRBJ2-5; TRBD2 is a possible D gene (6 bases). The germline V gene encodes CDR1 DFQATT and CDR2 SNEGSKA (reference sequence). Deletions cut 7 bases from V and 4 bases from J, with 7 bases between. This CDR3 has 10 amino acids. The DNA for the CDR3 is TGCAGTGTGGGGGGAGAGACCCAGTACTTC. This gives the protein CSVGGETQYF.

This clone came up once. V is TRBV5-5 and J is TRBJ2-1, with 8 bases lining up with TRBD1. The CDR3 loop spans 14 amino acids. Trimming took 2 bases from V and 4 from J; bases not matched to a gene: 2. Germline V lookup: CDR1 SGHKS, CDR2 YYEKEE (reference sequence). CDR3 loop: CASSLQGGYNEQFF. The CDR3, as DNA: TGTGCCAGCAGCTTACAGGGGGGATACAATGAGCAGTTCTTC.

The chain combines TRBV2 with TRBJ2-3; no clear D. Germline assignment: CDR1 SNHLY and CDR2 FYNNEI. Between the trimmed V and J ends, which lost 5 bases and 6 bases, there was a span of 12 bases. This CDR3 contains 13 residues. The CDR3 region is CASSPETRDTQYF. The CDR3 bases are TGTGCCAGCAGTCCGGAGACTCGGGATACGCAGTATTTT. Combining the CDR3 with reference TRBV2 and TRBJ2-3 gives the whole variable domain EPEVTQTPSHQVTQMGQEVILRCVPISNHLYFYWYRQILGQKVEFLVSFYNNEISEKSEIFDDQFSVERPDGSNFTLKIRSTKLEDSAMYFCASSPETRDTQYFGPGTRLTVL.

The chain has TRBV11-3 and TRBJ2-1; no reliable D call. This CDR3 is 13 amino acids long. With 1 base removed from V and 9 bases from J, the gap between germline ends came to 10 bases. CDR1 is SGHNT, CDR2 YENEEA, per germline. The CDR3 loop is CASSLGASTEQFF. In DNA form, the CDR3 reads TGTGCCAGCAGCTTAGGGGCGTCAACTGAGCAGTTCTTC.

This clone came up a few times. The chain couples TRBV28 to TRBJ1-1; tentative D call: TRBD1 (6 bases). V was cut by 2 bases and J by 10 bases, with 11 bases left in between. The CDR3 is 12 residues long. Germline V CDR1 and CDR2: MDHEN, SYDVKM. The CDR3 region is CASSLGGLRAFF. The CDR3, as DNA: TGTGCCAGCAGTTTAGGGGGCCTCCGAGCTTTCTTT.

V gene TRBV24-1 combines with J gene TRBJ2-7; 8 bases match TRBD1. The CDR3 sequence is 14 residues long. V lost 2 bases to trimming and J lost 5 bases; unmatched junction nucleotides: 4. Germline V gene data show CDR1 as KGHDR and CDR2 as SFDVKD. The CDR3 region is CATSDYRGSHEQYF. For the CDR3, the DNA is TGTGCCACCAGTGATTACAGGGGGTCCCACGAGCAGTACTTC.

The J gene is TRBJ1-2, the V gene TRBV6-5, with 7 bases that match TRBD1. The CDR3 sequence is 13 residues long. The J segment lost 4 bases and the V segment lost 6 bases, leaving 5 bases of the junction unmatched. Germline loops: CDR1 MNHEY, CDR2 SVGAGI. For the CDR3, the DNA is TGTGCCAGCAGGCCCGGGGACAGCTATGGCTACACCTTC. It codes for CASRPGDSYGYTF.

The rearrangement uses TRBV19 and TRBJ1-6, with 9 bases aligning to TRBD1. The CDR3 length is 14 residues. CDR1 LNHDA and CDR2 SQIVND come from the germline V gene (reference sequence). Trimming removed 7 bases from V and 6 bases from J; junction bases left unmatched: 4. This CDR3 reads CASNRQGVNSPLHF. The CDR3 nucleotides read TGTGCCAGTAATCGACAGGGGGTTAATTCACCCCTCCACTTT.

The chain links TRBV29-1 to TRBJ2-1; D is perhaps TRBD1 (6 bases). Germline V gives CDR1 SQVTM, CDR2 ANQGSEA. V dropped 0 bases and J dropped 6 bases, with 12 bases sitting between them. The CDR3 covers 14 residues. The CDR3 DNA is TGCAGCGTTGAAGAAGGAGTCAGGGGCAATGAGCAGTTCTTC. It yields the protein CSVEEGVRGNEQFF.

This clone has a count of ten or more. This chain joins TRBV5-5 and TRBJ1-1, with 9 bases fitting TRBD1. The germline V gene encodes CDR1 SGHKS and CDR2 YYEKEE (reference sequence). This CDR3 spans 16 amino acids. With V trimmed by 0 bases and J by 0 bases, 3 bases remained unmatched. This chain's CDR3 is CASSLAGTGLNTEAFF. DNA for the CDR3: TGTGCCAGCAGCTTGGCCGGGACAGGGTTGAACACTGAAGCTTTCTTT.

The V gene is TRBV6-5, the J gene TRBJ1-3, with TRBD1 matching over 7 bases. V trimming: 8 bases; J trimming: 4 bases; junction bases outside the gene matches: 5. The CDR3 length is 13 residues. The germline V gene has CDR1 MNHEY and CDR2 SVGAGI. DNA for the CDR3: TGTGCCAGCTCGACAGGGCAAGGAAACACCATATATTTT. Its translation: CASSTGQGNTIYF.